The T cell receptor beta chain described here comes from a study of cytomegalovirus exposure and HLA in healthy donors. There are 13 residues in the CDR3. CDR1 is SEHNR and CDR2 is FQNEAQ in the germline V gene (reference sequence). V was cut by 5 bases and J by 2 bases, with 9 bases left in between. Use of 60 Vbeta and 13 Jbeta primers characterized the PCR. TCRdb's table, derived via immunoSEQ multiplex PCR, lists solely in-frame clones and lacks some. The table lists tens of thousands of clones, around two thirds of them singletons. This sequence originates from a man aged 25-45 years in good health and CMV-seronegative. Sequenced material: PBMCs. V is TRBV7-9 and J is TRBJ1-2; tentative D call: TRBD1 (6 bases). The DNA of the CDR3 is TGTGCCAGCAGCCCCGGACAGAACTATGGCTACACCTTC. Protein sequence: CASSPGQNYGYTF.